This T cell receptor beta chain stems from a study of blood T cell repertoires in COVID-19. Turning to the study itself: Material from acute and convalescent COVID-19 was sourced from the United States, Italy and Spain.

V was pared by 5 bases and J by 6 bases, with 11 bases between. Germline V lookup: CDR1 SGHTA, CDR2 FQGTGA. This CDR3 has 14 residues. Libraries were prepared by immunoSEQ multiplex PCR; TCRdb keeps only in-frame clonotypes and omits some of them. The sample holds about 52,000 clones, over 75% seen once. This TCR derives from a man aged 80 or over with COVID-19, enrolled during active disease. The J gene is TRBJ1-6, the V gene TRBV7-3, with D possibly matching TRBD1 (5 bases). Sequencing was done on a sample of peripheral blood. For the CDR3, the DNA is TGTGCCAGCAGCCCGTTAGGGGTTAATTCACCCCTCCACTTT. Translating it yields CASSPLGVNSPLHF.